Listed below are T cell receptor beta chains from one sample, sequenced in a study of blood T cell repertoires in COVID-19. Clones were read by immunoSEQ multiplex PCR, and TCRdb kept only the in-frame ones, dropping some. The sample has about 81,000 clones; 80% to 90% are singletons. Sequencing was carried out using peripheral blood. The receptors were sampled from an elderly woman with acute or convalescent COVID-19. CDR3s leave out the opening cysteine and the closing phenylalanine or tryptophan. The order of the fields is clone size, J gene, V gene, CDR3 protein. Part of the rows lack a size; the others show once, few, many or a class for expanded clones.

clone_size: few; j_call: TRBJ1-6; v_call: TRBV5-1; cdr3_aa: ASSPTGGPNSPLH
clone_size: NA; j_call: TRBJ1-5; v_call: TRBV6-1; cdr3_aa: ASSEERGNQPQH
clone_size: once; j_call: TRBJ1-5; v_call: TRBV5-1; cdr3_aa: ASSWGQGRNQPQH
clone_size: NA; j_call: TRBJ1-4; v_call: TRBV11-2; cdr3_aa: ASSLGQGNEKLF
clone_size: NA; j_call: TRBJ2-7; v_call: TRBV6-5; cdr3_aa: ASLTFYEQY
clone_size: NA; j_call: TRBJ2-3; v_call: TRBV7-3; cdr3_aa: ASSLMSSGDTQY
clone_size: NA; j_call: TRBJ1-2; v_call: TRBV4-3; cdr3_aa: ASSQERVNYGYT
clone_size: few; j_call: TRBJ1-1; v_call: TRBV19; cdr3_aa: ASSMTGNTEAF
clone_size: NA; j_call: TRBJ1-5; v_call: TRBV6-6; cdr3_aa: ASNTGTGDQPQH
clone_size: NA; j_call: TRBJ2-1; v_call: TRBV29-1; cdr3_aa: SVEAQGNEQF
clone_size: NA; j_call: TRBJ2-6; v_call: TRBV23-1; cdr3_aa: ASSAGANVLT